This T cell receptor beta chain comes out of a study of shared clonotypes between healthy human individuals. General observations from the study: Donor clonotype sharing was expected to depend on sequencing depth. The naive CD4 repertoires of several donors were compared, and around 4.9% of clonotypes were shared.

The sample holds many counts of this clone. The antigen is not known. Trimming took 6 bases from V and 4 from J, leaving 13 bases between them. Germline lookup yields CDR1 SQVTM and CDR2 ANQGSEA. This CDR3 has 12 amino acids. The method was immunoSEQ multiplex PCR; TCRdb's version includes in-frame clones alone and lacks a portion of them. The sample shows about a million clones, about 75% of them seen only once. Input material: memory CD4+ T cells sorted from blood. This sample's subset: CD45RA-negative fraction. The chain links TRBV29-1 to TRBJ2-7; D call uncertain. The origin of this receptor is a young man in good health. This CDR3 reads CSVGKGHYEQYF. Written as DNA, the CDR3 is TGCAGCGTCGGCAAGGGTCATTACGAGCAGTACTTC.